This T cell receptor (beta chain) was captured by sequencing in a study of control samples from healthy donors and cancer patients. This CDR3 has 16 residues. Germline loops: CDR1 LNHDA, CDR2 SQIVND (reference sequence). V was clipped by 6 bases and J by 4 bases; unmatched bases: 9. Repertoires were generated with immunoSEQ multiplex PCR, while TCRdb's copy carries only in-frame clones and drops some. Of some 94,000 clones detected, about 85% appear once; the ten largest clones hold roughly 1.2%. The receptor comes from a woman aged 50 to 60 in good health. This chain links TRBV19 with TRBJ2-3; 11 nucleotides agree with TRBD1. The source material was blood. This chain's CDR3 is CASSKRGQGGSDTQYF. CDR3 DNA: TGTGCCAGTAGCAAGAGGGGACAGGGGGGGTCAGATACGCAGTATTTT.